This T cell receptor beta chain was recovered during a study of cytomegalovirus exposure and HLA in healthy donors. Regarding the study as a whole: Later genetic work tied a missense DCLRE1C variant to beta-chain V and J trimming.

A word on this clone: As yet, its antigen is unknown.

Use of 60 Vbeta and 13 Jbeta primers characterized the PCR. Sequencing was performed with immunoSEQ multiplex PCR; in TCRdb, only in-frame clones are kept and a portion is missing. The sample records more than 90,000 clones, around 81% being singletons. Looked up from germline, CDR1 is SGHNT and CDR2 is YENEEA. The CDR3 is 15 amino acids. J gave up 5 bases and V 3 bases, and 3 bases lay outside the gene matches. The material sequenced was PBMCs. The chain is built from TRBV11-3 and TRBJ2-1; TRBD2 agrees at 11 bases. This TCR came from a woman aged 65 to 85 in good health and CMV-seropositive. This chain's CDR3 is CASSLTSGTHNEQFF. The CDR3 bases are TGTGCCAGCAGCTTGACTAGCGGGACTCACAATGAGCAGTTCTTC.